This T cell receptor (beta chain) was captured in a study of blood T cell repertoires in COVID-19. Turning to the study itself: From T cells, B-cell-depleted T cells, or PBMCs came the material, which was cDNA or gDNA.

Germline loops: CDR1 SGHNT, CDR2 YYREEE (reference sequence). V shed 0 bases, J shed 5 bases, and the junction held 4 bases outside the gene matches. CDR3 length equals 14 residues. Original processing methods: Counts of nucleated cells, estimated from reference gene primer amplification, were obtained. The assay was immunoSEQ multiplex PCR, and TCRdb's table has in-frame clones only and misses some. V and J calls plus clone size are reproduced from that table; the DNA served to infer D and trimming. The table records more than 200,000 clones, around 87% of them present only once. The material sequenced was peripheral blood. V usage is TRBV5-4 and J usage is TRBJ2-5; the match to TRBD2 covers 7 bases. This sequence originates from a woman between 55 and 75 years old with COVID-19, enrolled during active disease. The CDR3 nucleotides read TGTGCCAGCAGCTTGGCCTGGCGGGAGGAGACCCAGTACTTC. Translated, it gives CASSLAWREETQYF. Variable domain in full (rest from reference TRBV5-4 and TRBJ2-5): ETGVTQSPTHLIKTRGQQVTLRCSSQSGHNTVSWYQQALGQGPQFIFQYYREEENGRGNFPPRFSGLQFPNYSSELNVNALELDDSALYLCASSLAWREETQYFGPGTRLLVL.